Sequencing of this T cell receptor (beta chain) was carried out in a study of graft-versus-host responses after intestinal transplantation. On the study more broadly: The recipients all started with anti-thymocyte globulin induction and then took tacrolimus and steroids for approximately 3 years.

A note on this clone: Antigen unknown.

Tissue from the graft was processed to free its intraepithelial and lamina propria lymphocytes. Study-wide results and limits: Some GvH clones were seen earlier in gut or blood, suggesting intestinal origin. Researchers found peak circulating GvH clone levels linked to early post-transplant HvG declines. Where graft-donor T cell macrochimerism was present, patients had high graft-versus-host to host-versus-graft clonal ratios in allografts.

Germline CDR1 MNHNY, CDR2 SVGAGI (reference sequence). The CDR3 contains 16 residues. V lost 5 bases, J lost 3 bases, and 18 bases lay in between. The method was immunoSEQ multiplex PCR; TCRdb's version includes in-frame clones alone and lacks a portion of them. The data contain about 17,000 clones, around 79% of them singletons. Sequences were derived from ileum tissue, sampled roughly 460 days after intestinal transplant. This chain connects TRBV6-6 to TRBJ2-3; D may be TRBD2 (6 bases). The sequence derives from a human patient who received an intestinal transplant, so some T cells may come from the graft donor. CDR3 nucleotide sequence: TGTGCCAGCAGTCCCATCCCCCCGGGGGAAACAGATACGCAGTATTTT. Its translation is CASSPIPPGETDTQYF.